One sample yielded the 10 T cell receptor beta chains listed below, sequenced in a study of PD-1 blockade in classical Hodgkin lymphoma. The assay was immunoSEQ multiplex PCR, and TCRdb's table has in-frame clones only and misses some. This table has about 4,000 clones, around 72% appearing once. Documented time point: cycle 4 day 1 (C4D1), after about 6 weeks of nivolumab. With no exception, relapse followed autologous stem cell transplantation in all patients, and brentuximab vedotin exposure varied. It was by magnetic negative selection that CD8+ T cells were isolated from thawed PBMCs. The source was CD8+ T cells from blood, collected before the fourth cycle of nivolumab. These receptors were taken from a human donor with classical Hodgkin lymphoma.

The chain's CDR3 is CASRVGASQPQHF. For the CDR3, the DNA is TGCGCCAGCAGGGTCGGAGCGAGTCAGCCCCAGCATTTT. The chain employs TRBV10-1 and TRBJ1-5, with no clear D. Germline CDR1 and CDR2: WNHNN and SYGVQD (reference sequence). CDR3 length: 13 residues. Trimming removed 6 bases from V and 6 bases from J, with 12 bases in between.

The chain uses TRBV11-2 and TRBJ2-1; D gene ambiguous. Trimming left V 1 base short and J 0 bases short, with 19 bases between. The CDR3 loop spans 19 amino acids. Looked up from germline, CDR1 is SGHAT and CDR2 is FQNNGV. The CDR3 region is CASSLGTLGWRFSYNEQFF. The CDR3 DNA follows: TGTGCCAGCAGCTTAGGTACGCTAGGGTGGCGGTTCTCCTACAATGAGCAGTTCTTC.

This clone is classed as large (0.1 to 1%). This CDR3 is CASSLLPGMGTEAFF. The CDR3 bases are TGTGCCAGCAGCTTACTTCCAGGAATGGGGACTGAAGCTTTCTTT. This chain joins TRBV7-6 and TRBJ1-1, with D unclear. Germline assignment: CDR1 SGHVS and CDR2 FNYEAQ. The V and J ends lost 2 bases and 5 bases respectively, with 15 bases between them. CDR3 size: 15 residues.

The rearrangement uses TRBV5-6 and TRBJ2-7; 9 positions match TRBD2. Germline CDR1 SGHDT, CDR2 YYEEEE. The CDR3 consists of 18 residues. Trimming cost V 1 base and J 4 bases; bases outside gene matches: 15. CDR3 loop: CASSLIRAPFSGGYEQYF. Here the CDR3 DNA reads TGTGCCAGCAGCTTGATCAGGGCACCGTTTAGCGGGGGATACGAGCAGTACTTC.

This sequence joins TRBV6-4 and TRBJ1-6; TRBD1 agrees at 7 bases. The CDR3 is made up of 15 amino acids. The V and J ends lost 3 bases and 7 bases, in that order; junction bases with no gene match: 6. The germline V gene encodes CDR1 MRHNA and CDR2 SNTAGT. CDR3 protein: CASSETQGENSPLHF. DNA of the CDR3: TGTGCCAGCAGTGAGACTCAGGGGGAGAATTCACCCCTCCACTTT.

The V call is TRBV11-3, the J call TRBJ1-1; 7 nucleotides line up with TRBD1. This CDR3 has 17 amino acids. Germline CDR1 is SGHNT and CDR2 is YENEEA. J was trimmed by 4 bases and V by 5 bases; bases with no gene match: 16. The CDR3 reads CASSPLDRATETTEAFF. The CDR3 DNA reads as TGTGCCAGCAGCCCCCTAGACAGGGCTACTGAGACCACTGAAGCTTTCTTT.

V and J are TRBV5-1 and TRBJ2-1; D gene uncertain. Germline V gene sequence: CDR1 SGHRS, CDR2 YFSETQ. This CDR3 has 12 amino acids. V shed 2 bases and J shed 9 bases, with 9 bases lying between them. CDR3 protein: CASSFNLPEQFF. The CDR3 coding sequence is TGCGCCAGCAGCTTCAACTTGCCTGAGCAGTTCTTC.

The V and J genes are TRBV11-2 and TRBJ1-2; D uncertain. The CDR3 length is 13 residues. Trimming left V 5 bases short and J 0 bases short, with 7 bases between. The V gene's germline CDR1 is SGHAT and CDR2 FQNNGV. The CDR3 here is CASSQEANYGYTF. The CDR3 nucleotides are TGTGCCAGCAGCCAGGAGGCTAACTATGGCTACACCTTC.

This sequence joins TRBV5-6 and TRBJ2-3; D gene unclear. The germline V gene has CDR1 SGHDT and CDR2 YYEEEE. Trimming took off 1 base at V and 3 bases at J, with 3 bases between the two ends. The CDR3 is 12 amino acids. The CDR3 DNA reads as TGTGCCAGCAGCTTGTGGACAGATACGCAGTATTTT. Translating it yields CASSLWTDTQYF.

This chain connects TRBV5-1 to TRBJ2-3, with 7 positions matching TRBD1. Germline CDR1 reads SGHRS; CDR2 reads YFSETQ. V dropped 0 bases and J dropped 2; count of bases not matched to a gene: 9. The CDR3 runs 17 residues. The DNA for the CDR3 is TGCGCCAGCAGCTTGGATCCCCCAGGGGGTTACACAGATACGCAGTATTTT. This codes for CASSLDPPGGYTDTQYF.